This T cell receptor (beta chain) was captured in a study of CD8 T cells in ankylosing spondylitis. Of note for this clonotype: Its cognate antigen is unknown.

CDR3 length equals 15 residues. The germline V gene encodes CDR1 SGHAT and CDR2 FQNNGV. J was trimmed by 3 bases and V by 5 bases; bases with no gene match: 7. Overall study findings and caveats: Roughly eight highly homologous variants made up a TCR beta motif that seemed to typify ankylosing spondylitis blood.

Molecular-barcoded quantitative 5'-RACE produced these TCR beta libraries. TCRdb re-called the 5' RACE reads with MiXCR, one entry per CDR3 protein. The sample shows a few hundred thousand distinct CDR3 sequences, approximately 20% of them seen only once. The chain combines TRBV11-2 with TRBJ2-1, with 7 bases matching TRBD2. Sequencing used blood, either unsorted or a sorted T cell fraction (not recorded which). The clonotype originates from a male donor with ankylosing spondylitis. CDR3 DNA sequence: TGTGCCAGCAGCCCGGCTGGGGGGGTCTACAATGAGCAGTTCTTC. Translating gives CASSPAGGVYNEQFF. Drawing the rest from reference TRBV11-2 and TRBJ2-1, the complete variable domain is EAGVAQSPRYKIIEKRQSVAFWCNPISGHATLYWYQQILGQGPKLLIQFQNNGVVDDSQLPKDRFSAERLKGVDSTLKIQPAKLEDSAVYLCASSPAGGVYNEQFFGPGTRLTVL.